The sequence of this T cell receptor beta chain was determined in a study of blood T cell repertoires in COVID-19. Using immunoSEQ multiplex PCR, the repertoire was profiled, and TCRdb retains in-frame clones only, with some absent. The sample holds roughly 220,000 clones, 85% to 90% seen once. The ends were cut back, 1 base at V and 3 bases at J, with 14 bases in the middle. This CDR3 spans 16 amino acids. Per the germline V gene, CDR1 is SGHTA and CDR2 is FQGNSA. The chain is built from TRBV7-2 and TRBJ2-3; tentatively, D is TRBD2 (7 bases). Input material: PBMCs or T cells enriched from blood (not recorded which). The TCR was taken from a woman aged 50 to 60 with acute COVID-19. The CDR3 region is CASSLGSGGRTDTQYF. The CDR3 nucleotides read TGTGCCAGCAGCTTAGGTTCGGGGGGCAGAACAGATACGCAGTATTTT.